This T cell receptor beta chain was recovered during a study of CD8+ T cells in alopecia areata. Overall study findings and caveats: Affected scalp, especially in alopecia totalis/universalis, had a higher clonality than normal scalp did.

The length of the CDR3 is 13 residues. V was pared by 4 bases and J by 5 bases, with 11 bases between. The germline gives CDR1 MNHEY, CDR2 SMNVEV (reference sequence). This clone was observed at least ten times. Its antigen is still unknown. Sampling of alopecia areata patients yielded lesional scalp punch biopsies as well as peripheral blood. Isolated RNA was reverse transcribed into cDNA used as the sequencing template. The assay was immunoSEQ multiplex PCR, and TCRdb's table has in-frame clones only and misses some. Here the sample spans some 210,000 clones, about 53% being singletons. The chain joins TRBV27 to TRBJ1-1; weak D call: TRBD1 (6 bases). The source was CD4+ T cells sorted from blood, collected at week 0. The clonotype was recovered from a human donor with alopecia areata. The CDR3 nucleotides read TGTGCCAGCAGTTCTTACAGGGTTACTGAAGCTTTCTTT. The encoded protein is CASSSYRVTEAFF.